These T cell receptor beta chains were read from a single sample in a study of cytomegalovirus exposure and HLA in healthy donors. The repertoire was sequenced with immunoSEQ multiplex PCR; TCRdb's copy has only in-frame clones and lacks some. The table includes about 120,000 clones, roughly two thirds detected once. The sample was PBMCs. Source of these receptors: a young man in good health and CMV-seropositive. Both conserved end residues are part of each CDR3. A D gene is named only where the DNA matches it firmly. Expanded clones get a size class; other rows say once, few or many, or leave the size out.

j_gene,d_gene,abundance,v_gene,CDR3aa,CDR3nt
TRBJ2-7,NA,NA,TRBV27,CASSPQGGSYEQYF,TGTGCCAGCAGTCCCCAAGGGGGCTCCTACGAGCAGTACTTC
TRBJ1-2,NA,NA,TRBV28,CASSWPRLIWNYGYTF,TGTGCCAGCAGTTGGCCCAGGCTGATCTGGAACTATGGCTACACCTTC
TRBJ1-2,NA,NA,TRBV5-4,CASSWDSYGYTF,TGTGCCAGCAGCTGGGACTCTTATGGCTACACCTTC
TRBJ1-4,NA,NA,TRBV14,CASSPGVTTNEKLFF,TGTGCCAGCAGCCCAGGGGTTACGACTAATGAAAAACTGTTTTTT
TRBJ1-1,NA,NA,TRBV7-9,CASSLGAGAGNTEAFF,TGTGCCAGCAGCTTAGGCGCAGGGGCCGGAAACACTGAAGCTTTCTTT
TRBJ2-3,NA,NA,TRBV29-1,CSADPRGTDTQYF,TGCAGCGCCGACCCCAGGGGAACAGATACGCAGTATTTT
TRBJ2-3,NA,NA,TRBV7-7,CASSLGSDRSTDTQYF,TGTGCTAGCAGCTTGGGGAGCGATAGGAGCACAGATACGCAGTATTTT
TRBJ2-3,TRBD2,few,TRBV18,CASCRGRDSTDTQYF,TGTGCCAGCTGTCGGGGGAGGGACAGCACAGATACGCAGTATTTT
TRBJ2-7,TRBD2,NA,TRBV7-3,CASSTSGRTSGRVHEQYF,TGTGCCAGCAGCACCTCAGGCAGGACTAGCGGGAGGGTACACGAGCAGTACTTC
TRBJ2-7,NA,once,TRBV4-3,CASSQEGRADEQYF,TGCGCCAGCAGCCAAGAAGGTCGAGCGGACGAGCAGTACTTC
TRBJ1-1,NA,NA,TRBV9,CASYQLFGGAVGGTEAFF,TGTGCCAGTTATCAACTATTCGGGGGGGCAGTTGGTGGCACTGAAGCTTTCTTT
TRBJ1-1,NA,NA,TRBV7-2,CASSLVVKNTEAFF,TGTGCCAGCAGCTTAGTAGTAAAGAACACTGAAGCTTTCTTT
TRBJ2-5,NA,few,TRBV5-1,CASSLAVPLGETQYF,TGCGCCAGCAGCTTGGCGGTCCCGCTAGGAGAGACCCAGTACTTC
TRBJ2-7,NA,NA,TRBV11-2,CASSQTGRLYEQYF,TGTGCCAGCAGCCAGACAGGGAGGCTCTACGAGCAGTACTTC
TRBJ2-1,TRBD2,NA,TRBV7-6,CASSKGGGRYNEQFF,TGTGCCAGCAGCAAAGGAGGCGGGAGATACAATGAGCAGTTCTTC
TRBJ2-7,NA,NA,TRBV5-1,CASSPSGSGYEQYF,TGCGCCAGCAGCCCCAGCGGGTCGGGCTACGAGCAGTACTTC
TRBJ1-5,NA,NA,TRBV6-1,CASSEAGPDYSNQPQHF,TGTGCCAGCAGTGAAGCAGGGCCAGACTATAGCAATCAGCCCCAGCATTTT
TRBJ2-1,NA,few,TRBV11-2,CASSLSRYNEQFF,TGTGCCAGCAGCTTAAGTCGGTACAATGAGCAGTTCTTC
TRBJ2-2,TRBD1,NA,TRBV4-1,CAGKTGVGNTGELFF,TGCGCCGGAAAAACAGGGGTTGGGAACACCGGGGAGCTGTTTTTT
TRBJ1-4,NA,NA,TRBV29-1,CSAEGQLGEKLFF,TGCAGCGCTGAAGGACAGCTTGGTGAAAAACTGTTTTTT
TRBJ2-3,NA,NA,TRBV4-3,CASSQELDTDTQYF,TGCGCCAGCAGCCAAGAACTAGACACAGATACGCAGTATTTT
TRBJ2-2,NA,NA,TRBV7-3,CASRRSGSVYGELFF,TGTGCCAGCAGGCGTTCCGGGTCCGTCTACGGGGAGCTGTTTTTT
TRBJ2-7,TRBD1,once,TRBV19,CASRGRGFYEQYF,TGTGCCAGCCGGGGCAGGGGGTTCTACGAGCAGTACTTC
TRBJ2-3,TRBD2,NA,TRBV12-5,CASGLVLGGFGTDTQYF,TGTGCTAGTGGTTTGGTACTGGGGGGGTTCGGAACAGATACGCAGTATTTT
TRBJ2-4,TRBD2,few,TRBV27,CASSLWGGVAKNIQYF,TGTGCCAGCAGTTTATGGGGGGGTGTAGCCAAAAACATTCAGTACTTC
TRBJ2-7,TRBD1,NA,TRBV4-1,CASSLRQGSYEQYF,TGCGCCAGCAGCCTACGACAGGGCTCCTACGAGCAGTACTTC
TRBJ1-1,NA,NA,TRBV28,CASSLWGKNTEAFF,TGTGCCAGCAGTTTATGGGGCAAGAACACTGAAGCTTTCTTT
TRBJ1-2,TRBD1,few,TRBV6-1,CASRNRGGNYGYTF,TGTGCCAGCAGAAACAGGGGGGGTAACTATGGCTACACCTTC
TRBJ2-2,NA,NA,TRBV6-6,CASSLTGAGELFF,TGTGCCAGCAGTTTGACGGGGGCCGGGGAGCTGTTTTTT
TRBJ1-1,NA,NA,TRBV28,CATRGGTEAFF,TGTGCCACCCGGGGGGGCACTGAAGCTTTCTTT
TRBJ2-5,TRBD1,NA,TRBV7-9,CASSLVQGEQETQYF,TGTGCCAGCAGCTTAGTACAGGGGGAGCAAGAGACCCAGTACTTC
TRBJ2-1,NA,few,TRBV25-1,CASSEFVAGPDNEQFF,TGTGCCAGCAGTGAATTTGTGGCGGGACCTGACAATGAGCAGTTCTTC
TRBJ2-7,TRBD1,NA,TRBV11-3,CASSVAGTGSYEQYF,TGTGCCAGCAGCGTAGCAGGGACAGGGTCGTACGAGCAGTACTTC
TRBJ2-6,TRBD1,NA,TRBV18,CASTHQGQAYSGANVLTF,TGTGCCAGCACCCATCAGGGACAGGCGTACTCTGGGGCCAACGTCCTGACTTTC
TRBJ2-1,NA,NA,TRBV29-1,CSVSGVHEQFF,TGCAGCGTCTCAGGGGTGCATGAGCAGTTCTTC
TRBJ2-3,TRBD2,NA,TRBV7-8,CASSLGPAGGTTDTQYF,TGTGCCAGCAGCTTAGGCCCAGCGGGAGGGACGACAGATACGCAGTATTTT
TRBJ2-5,NA,NA,TRBV5-1,CASSLGDTWYQETQYF,TGCGCCAGCAGCTTGGGGGACACTTGGTACCAAGAGACCCAGTACTTC
TRBJ2-7,NA,NA,TRBV27,CASSLSPVGSEQYF,TGTGCCAGCAGTTTATCCCCGGTAGGGAGCGAGCAGTACTTC
TRBJ2-6,TRBD1,NA,TRBV5-6,CASSEGQGAFGANVLTF,TGTGCCAGCAGCGAGGGACAGGGGGCGTTTGGGGCCAACGTCCTGACTTTC
TRBJ1-2,TRBD1,NA,TRBV6-5,CASSRQGGGYGYTF,TGTGCCAGCAGTCGACAGGGAGGAGGCTATGGCTACACCTTC
TRBJ2-3,NA,NA,TRBV12-5,CASGRDSSWVHF,TGTGCTAGTGGTCGGGACTCTTCATGGGTTCATTTT
TRBJ2-7,NA,NA,TRBV7-2,CASSLQYTGEQYF,TGTGCCAGCAGCTTACAGTACACAGGGGAGCAGTACTTC
TRBJ1-1,NA,once,TRBV6-6,CASSYIQGHTEAFF,TGTGCCAGCAGTTACATTCAGGGCCACACTGAAGCTTTCTTT
TRBJ1-1,NA,NA,TRBV4-2,CASTQRQLNTEAFF,TGTGCCAGCACCCAAAGACAGTTGAACACTGAAGCTTTCTTT
TRBJ2-6,NA,NA,TRBV4-3,CASSQADGANVLTF,TGCGCCAGCAGCCAGGCCGATGGGGCCAACGTCCTGACTTTC
TRBJ1-2,NA,NA,TRBV29-1,CSVSGENYGYTF,TGCAGCGTAAGTGGAGAGAACTATGGCTACACCTTC
TRBJ2-7,TRBD2,NA,TRBV5-8,CATLAGSSYEQYF,TGTGCCACCCTAGCGGGCAGCTCCTACGAGCAGTACTTC
TRBJ2-7,TRBD1,NA,TRBV5-4,CASSLPGTGGYEQYF,TGTGCCAGCAGCTTACCCGGGACAGGGGGCTACGAGCAGTACTTC
TRBJ2-7,NA,once,TRBV10-3,CAIKPEGPYEQYF,TGTGCCATCAAGCCGGAGGGGCCCTACGAGCAGTACTTC
TRBJ2-3,TRBD2,once,TRBV29-1,CSASVAGAGDTQYF,TGCAGCGCTTCGGTAGCGGGGGCCGGGGATACGCAGTATTTT
TRBJ2-3,TRBD2,NA,TRBV7-9,CASSLTSGGRDTQYF,TGTGCCAGCAGCTTGACTAGCGGGGGGAGGGATACGCAGTATTTT
TRBJ2-5,TRBD2,few,TRBV28,CASSLSSGGVKWSQYF,TGTGCCAGCAGTTTATCCAGCGGGGGGGTTAAGTGGTCCCAGTACTTC
TRBJ2-5,NA,once,TRBV10-3,CATEPVQQGGQETQYF,TGTGCCACCGAACCAGTACAACAGGGGGGGCAAGAGACCCAGTACTTC